The 18 T cell receptor beta chains below all came from one sample that was sequenced in a study of blood T cells in healthy people across ages. Alongside a J-beta primer mix, a sample-barcoded 5' primer served in a second PCR lasting roughly 6 to 11 cycles. TCRdb re-called the 5' RACE reads with MiXCR, one entry per CDR3 protein. The top ten clones hold under 4% of a sample with 800,000 or so distinct CDR3 sequences, approximately 25% of them seen once. These data were also reused for a study on T cells of mothers and their children.

Source material: blood. These receptors were collected from a boy between 10 and 17 years old in good health.

This clonotype was detected only a few times. The genes are TRBV12-3 or TRBV12-4 and TRBJ1-4; D is possibly TRBD1 (6 bases). Deletions cut 6 bases from V and 8 bases from J, with 16 bases between. The CDR3 extends over 14 amino acids. This CDR3 reads CASSKTGLGEKLFF. The CDR3 DNA sequence: TGTGCCAGCAGCAAAACAGGGCTAGGAGAAAAACTGTTTTTT.

This clonotype showed up just a few times. The chain employs TRBV5-1 and TRBJ2-5, with 9 bases aligning to TRBD2. The J call is uncertain, as TRBJ2-7 better fits the DNA end. Per germline, CDR1 SGHRS and CDR2 YFSETQ. This CDR3 spans 16 amino acids. CDR3 sequence reads: CASSLGLAVGSYEQYF. The CDR3 DNA reads as TGCGCCAGCAGCTTGGGACTAGCGGTGGGCTCCTACGAGCAGTACTTC.

The table lists this clonotype with a few counts. The CDR3 spells CASSHATGRVSPLHF. The CDR3 DNA is TGTGCCAGCAGCCACGCGACAGGGAGGGTTTCACCCCTCCACTTT. The rearrangement uses TRBV7-9 and TRBJ1-6; 7 positions agree with TRBD1. V trimming: 5 bases; J trimming: 9 bases; junction bases outside the gene matches: 10. The CDR3 is made up of 15 amino acids. Germline V gene lookup returns CDR1 SEHNR and CDR2 FQNEAQ (reference sequence).

This chain joins TRBV7-2 and TRBJ2-5; D unclear. This CDR3 is built from 13 residues. Germline CDR1 reads SGHTA; CDR2 reads FQGNSA. V lost 6 bases to trimming and J lost 5 bases, with 13 bases between them. The CDR3 protein is CASRSVGRETQYF. The CDR3 bases are TGTGCCAGCAGGTCTGTGGGTCGGGAGACCCAGTACTTC.

The V gene is TRBV5-6, the J gene TRBJ2-1; 9 nucleotides line up with TRBD2. V gave up 4 bases and J gave up 12 bases; unmatched junction bases: 11. CDR3 length: 14 residues. Germline CDR1 and CDR2: SGHDT and YYEEEE. CDR3 bases: TGTGCCAGCAGCGGGGTAGCGGGGGCCCGCGGGCAGTTCTTC. It specifies CASSGVAGARGQFF. Combining the CDR3 with reference TRBV5-6 and TRBJ2-1 gives the whole variable domain DAGVTQSPTHLIKTRGQQVTLRCSPKSGHDTVSWYQQALGQGPQFIFQYYEEEERQRGNFPDRFSGHQFPNYSSELNVNALLLGDSALYLCASSGVAGARGQFFGPGTRLTVL.

This clonotype was counted a few times. This rearrangement joins TRBV28 to TRBJ2-3; either TRBD1 or TRBD2 may fit D (5 bases each). Germline V gene lookup returns CDR1 MDHEN and CDR2 SYDVKM. Trimming took off 3 bases at V and 1 base at J, with 11 bases between the two ends. The CDR3 is 15 residues long. The CDR3 loop reads CASSFPGAGTDTQYF. As DNA, the CDR3 is TGTGCCAGCAGTTTCCCCGGGGCAGGCACAGATACGCAGTATTTT.

This clonotype turned up a few times. The V call is TRBV28, the J call TRBJ1-1; weak D call: TRBD1 (5 bases). With 1 base removed from V and 4 bases from J, the gap between germline ends came to 13 bases. In germline, CDR1 is MDHEN, CDR2 SYDVKM. This CDR3 is 15 amino acids long. The CDR3 spells CASSLSGEGATEAFF. The CDR3 nucleotides read TGTGCCAGCAGTTTATCGGGGGAAGGGGCCACTGAAGCTTTCTTT.

This clonotype was detected a few times. Lacking the conserved final phenylalanine or tryptophan, this CDR3 likely reflects a read error. The rearrangement links TRBV20-1 to TRBJ2-5; 8 bases are a match to TRBD2. The last part of the DNA fits TRBJ2-1 better; the J call may be wrong. CDR1 is DFQATT and CDR2 is SNEGSKA in the germline V gene (reference sequence). The CDR3 has 13 residues. CDR3 DNA sequence: TGCAGCTTATTCGGGAGGGCCAGCCATGAGCAGTTCCTC. Amino acid sequence: CSLFGRASHEQFL.

A few counts support this clonotype. The V call is TRBV11-1, the J call TRBJ2-3; TRBD2 agrees at 8 bases. The CDR3 sequence is 15 residues long. The V and J ends lost 2 bases and 4 bases, in that order; junction bases with no gene match: 5. Looked up from germline, CDR1 is SGHAT and CDR2 is FQDESV (reference sequence). For the CDR3, the DNA is TGTGCCAGCAGCTTACCAGCGGGAGACGCAGATACGCAGTATTTT. Protein: CASSLPAGDADTQYF.

The chain is built from TRBV20-1 and TRBJ1-1; weak D call: TRBD1 (5 bases). CDR3 size: 13 residues. Germline CDR1 is DFQATT and CDR2 is SNEGSKA (reference sequence). The V end lost 1 base, the J end lost 3 bases, and 9 bases lay between the germline ends. The DNA of the CDR3 is TGCAGTGCTAGAGGTATCAGGGACACTGAAGCTTTCTTT. It is translated as CSARGIRDTEAFF.

This clonotype was observed a handful of times. This chain links TRBV4-3 with TRBJ2-7, with TRBD1 matching over 8 bases. The germline V gene encodes CDR1 LGHNA and CDR2 YSLEER. The CDR3 totals 15 residues. Germline trimming cut 3 bases from V and 3 bases from J; bases unmatched to any gene: 7. CDR3 protein: CASSQSGGAGYEQYF. DNA for the CDR3: TGCGCCAGCAGCCAGTCAGGGGGCGCCGGCTACGAGCAGTACTTC.

The chain employs TRBV6-2 or TRBV6-3 and TRBJ2-7; 7 bases fit TRBD1. This CDR3 region has 15 residues. The germline V gene has CDR1 MNHEY and CDR2 SVGEGT. Trimming removed 4 bases from V and 3 bases from J; junction bases left unmatched: 9. CDR3 sequence: CASSSTGTAVYEQYF. DNA of the CDR3: TGTGCCAGCAGTTCAACCGGGACAGCTGTCTACGAGCAGTACTTC.

This clonotype has a handful of counts. In DNA form, the CDR3 reads TGTGCCAGCAGTTCCCCCAGGGGGCATACTGAAGCTTTCTTT. This encodes CASSSPRGHTEAFF. The gene calls are TRBV28 and TRBJ1-1, with 8 bases that match TRBD1. Germline V gene data show CDR1 as MDHEN and CDR2 as SYDVKM. The CDR3 covers 14 residues. J gave up 5 bases and V 4 bases, and 6 bases lay outside the gene matches.

The rearrangement links TRBV20-1 to TRBJ1-2; 7 bases map to TRBD1. CDR1 is DFQATT, CDR2 SNEGSKA, per germline (reference sequence). V lost 3 bases to trimming and J lost 8 bases; unmatched junction nucleotides: 9. This CDR3 contains 13 residues. The CDR3 DNA reads TGCAGTGCTAGGGACCGGGACAGAGAGGGCTACACCTTC. It translates to CSARDRDREGYTF.

CDR3: CSVEQVGESAFF. For the CDR3, the DNA is TGCAGCGTCGAACAGGTAGGCGAGTCGGCTTTCTTT. V usage is TRBV29-1 and J usage is TRBJ1-1, with TRBD1 as a possible D gene (5 bases). The ends were cut back, 6 bases at V and 11 bases at J, with 19 bases in the middle. The germline V gene encodes CDR1 SQVTM and CDR2 ANQGSEA. This CDR3 is built from 12 residues.

This clonotype showed up many times. This chain links TRBV5-1 with TRBJ1-2, with 8 nucleotides matching TRBD1. Per germline, CDR1 SGHRS and CDR2 YFSETQ. The trim removed 3 bases at V and 1 base at J, leaving 2 bases unmatched. The CDR3 has 14 residues. CDR3 protein: CASSSTGGNYGYTF. The CDR3 bases are TGCGCCAGCAGCTCCACAGGGGGTAACTATGGCTACACCTTC.

This clonotype was seen only a few times. The chain links TRBV27 to TRBJ1-4; D not resolved. Germline values: CDR1 MNHEY, CDR2 SMNVEV (reference sequence). This CDR3 is 15 amino acids long. V lost 0 bases, J lost 6 bases, and 11 bases lay in between. The chain's CDR3 is CASSLSLGSDEKLFF. CDR3 DNA: TGTGCCAGCAGTTTATCGCTGGGCTCGGATGAAAAACTGTTTTTT.

The chain combines TRBV28 with TRBJ2-3; D might be TRBD2 (5 bases). The CDR3 has 15 amino acids. The ends were cut back, 4 bases at V and 2 bases at J, with 13 bases in the middle. The germline V gene encodes CDR1 MDHEN and CDR2 SYDVKM. CDR3 bases: TGTGCCAGCAGTTCACCAGCGGAGCTCACAGATACGCAGTATTTT. This translates into CASSSPAELTDTQYF.